The 7 T cell receptor beta chains below all came from one sample that was sequenced in a study of blood T cell repertoires in COVID-19. Some clones are missing from TCRdb's copy, which holds only in-frame ones; the method was immunoSEQ multiplex PCR. The sample shows 250,000 or so clones, 86% of them seen only once. Sequenced material: peripheral blood. The receptor source for this set is a middle-aged man with active or convalescent COVID-19.

This chain uses TRBV9 with TRBJ1-2, with 12 bases identical to TRBD1. Germline V gene data show CDR1 as SGDLS and CDR2 as YYNGEE. V trimming: 3 bases; J trimming: 6 bases; junction bases outside the gene matches: 6. This CDR3 is built from 15 residues. The CDR3 DNA reads TGTGCCAGCAGCGGGGACAGGGGGCCTCGGCATGGCTACACCTTC. Its protein is CASSGDRGPRHGYTF.

This sequence joins TRBV11-3 and TRBJ2-1, with TRBD2 matching 11 bases. The J segment lost 10 bases and the V segment lost 4 bases, leaving 12 bases of the junction unmatched. Germline V CDR1 and CDR2: SGHNT, YENEEA. This CDR3 is 16 amino acids long. The CDR3 loop reads CASSSRLAGPRGEQFF. The CDR3 DNA follows: TGTGCCAGCAGCTCGCGACTAGCGGGGCCTCGTGGGGAGCAGTTCTTC.

V gene TRBV7-9 combines with J gene TRBJ2-3, with TRBD2 as a possible D gene (5 bases). The V end was cut by 2 bases, the J end by 1 base, with 10 bases between. CDR3 length: 15 amino acids. Germline lookup yields CDR1 SEHNR and CDR2 FQNEAQ (reference sequence). CDR3 sequence reads: CASSLRGSGTDTQYF. The CDR3 nucleotides read TGTGCCAGCAGCTTACGGGGATCTGGCACAGATACGCAGTATTTT.

J is TRBJ2-1 and V is TRBV5-4; 7 nucleotides match TRBD2. With 3 bases clipped from V and 7 bases from J, the junction kept 10 bases outside the gene matches. The germline V gene encodes CDR1 SGHNT and CDR2 YYREEE (reference sequence). CDR3 length equals 15 residues. The CDR3 loop is CASSYLGGSRNEQFF. Here the CDR3 DNA reads TGTGCCAGCAGCTACCTCGGCGGGAGTCGGAATGAGCAGTTCTTC.

The chain couples TRBV20-1 to TRBJ1-3; D is ambiguous. The CDR3 contains 16 residues. Trimming removed 3 bases from V and 0 bases from J, with 15 bases in between. Germline lookup yields CDR1 DFQATT and CDR2 SNEGSKA (reference sequence). CDR3 loop: CSASLGQVYSGNTIYF. DNA of the CDR3: TGCAGTGCTAGTCTGGGTCAGGTTTACTCTGGAAACACCATATATTTT.

J is TRBJ2-1 and V is TRBV10-3, with D possibly being TRBD2 (6 bases). The V end lost 0 bases, the J end lost 8 bases, and 20 bases lay between the germline ends. This CDR3 region has 17 residues. Per germline, CDR1 ENHRY and CDR2 SYGVKD. The DNA for the CDR3 is TGTGCCATCAGTGAGTCGACTGGGGCGGGGCCAAAGGATGAGCAGTTCTTC. This encodes CAISESTGAGPKDEQFF.

The V gene is TRBV9, the J gene TRBJ1-2, with D possibly matching TRBD1 (6 bases). Germline CDR1 SGDLS, CDR2 YYNGEE. The CDR3 runs to 16 residues. V shed 0 bases and J shed 3 bases, with 15 bases lying between them. The CDR3 DNA is TGTGCCAGCAGCGTAGCCCCGGGACAAGATGACTATGGCTACACCTTC. Protein sequence: CASSVAPGQDDYGYTF.